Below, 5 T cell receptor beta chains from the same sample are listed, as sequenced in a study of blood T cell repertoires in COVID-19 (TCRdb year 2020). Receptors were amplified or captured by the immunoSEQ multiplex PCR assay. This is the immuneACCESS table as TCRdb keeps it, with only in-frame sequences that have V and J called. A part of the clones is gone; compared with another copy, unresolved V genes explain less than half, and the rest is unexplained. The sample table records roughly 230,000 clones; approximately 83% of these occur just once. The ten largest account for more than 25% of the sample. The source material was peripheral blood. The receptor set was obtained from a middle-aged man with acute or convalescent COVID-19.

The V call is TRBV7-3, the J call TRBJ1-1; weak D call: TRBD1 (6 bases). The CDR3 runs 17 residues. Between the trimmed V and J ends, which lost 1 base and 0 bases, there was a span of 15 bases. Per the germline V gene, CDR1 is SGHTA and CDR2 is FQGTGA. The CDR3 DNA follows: TGTGCCAGCAGCTTAAGAGGACGGACAGACATGAACACTGAAGCTTTCTTT. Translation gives CASSLRGRTDMNTEAFF.

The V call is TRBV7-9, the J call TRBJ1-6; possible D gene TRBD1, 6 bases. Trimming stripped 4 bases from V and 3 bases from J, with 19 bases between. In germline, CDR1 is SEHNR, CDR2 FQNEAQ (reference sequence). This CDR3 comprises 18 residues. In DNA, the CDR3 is TGTGCCAGCAGCTCGATAGACGAACAGGGTTACTATAATTCACCCCTCCACTTT. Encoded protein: CASSSIDEQGYYNSPLHF.

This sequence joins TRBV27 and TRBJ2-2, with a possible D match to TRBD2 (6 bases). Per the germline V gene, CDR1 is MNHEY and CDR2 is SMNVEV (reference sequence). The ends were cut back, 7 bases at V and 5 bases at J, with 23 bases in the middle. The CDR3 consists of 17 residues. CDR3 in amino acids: CASTIKRDLVLTGELFF. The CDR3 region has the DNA TGTGCCAGCACCATTAAAAGGGACTTGGTCCTAACCGGGGAGCTGTTTTTT.

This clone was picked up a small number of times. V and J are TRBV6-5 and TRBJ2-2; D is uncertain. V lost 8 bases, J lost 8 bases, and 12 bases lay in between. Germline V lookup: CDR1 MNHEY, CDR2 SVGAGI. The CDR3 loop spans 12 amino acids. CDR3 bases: TGTGCCAGCTGGCCTAGACCTGGGGAGCTGTTTTTT. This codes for CASWPRPGELFF.

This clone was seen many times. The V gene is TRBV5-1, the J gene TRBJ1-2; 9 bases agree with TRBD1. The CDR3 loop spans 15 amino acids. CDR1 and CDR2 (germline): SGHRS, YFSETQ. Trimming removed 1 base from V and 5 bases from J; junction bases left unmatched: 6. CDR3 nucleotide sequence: TGCGCCAGCAGCTTGACCACGGGACAGGGATATGGCTACACCTTC. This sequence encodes CASSLTTGQGYGYTF.